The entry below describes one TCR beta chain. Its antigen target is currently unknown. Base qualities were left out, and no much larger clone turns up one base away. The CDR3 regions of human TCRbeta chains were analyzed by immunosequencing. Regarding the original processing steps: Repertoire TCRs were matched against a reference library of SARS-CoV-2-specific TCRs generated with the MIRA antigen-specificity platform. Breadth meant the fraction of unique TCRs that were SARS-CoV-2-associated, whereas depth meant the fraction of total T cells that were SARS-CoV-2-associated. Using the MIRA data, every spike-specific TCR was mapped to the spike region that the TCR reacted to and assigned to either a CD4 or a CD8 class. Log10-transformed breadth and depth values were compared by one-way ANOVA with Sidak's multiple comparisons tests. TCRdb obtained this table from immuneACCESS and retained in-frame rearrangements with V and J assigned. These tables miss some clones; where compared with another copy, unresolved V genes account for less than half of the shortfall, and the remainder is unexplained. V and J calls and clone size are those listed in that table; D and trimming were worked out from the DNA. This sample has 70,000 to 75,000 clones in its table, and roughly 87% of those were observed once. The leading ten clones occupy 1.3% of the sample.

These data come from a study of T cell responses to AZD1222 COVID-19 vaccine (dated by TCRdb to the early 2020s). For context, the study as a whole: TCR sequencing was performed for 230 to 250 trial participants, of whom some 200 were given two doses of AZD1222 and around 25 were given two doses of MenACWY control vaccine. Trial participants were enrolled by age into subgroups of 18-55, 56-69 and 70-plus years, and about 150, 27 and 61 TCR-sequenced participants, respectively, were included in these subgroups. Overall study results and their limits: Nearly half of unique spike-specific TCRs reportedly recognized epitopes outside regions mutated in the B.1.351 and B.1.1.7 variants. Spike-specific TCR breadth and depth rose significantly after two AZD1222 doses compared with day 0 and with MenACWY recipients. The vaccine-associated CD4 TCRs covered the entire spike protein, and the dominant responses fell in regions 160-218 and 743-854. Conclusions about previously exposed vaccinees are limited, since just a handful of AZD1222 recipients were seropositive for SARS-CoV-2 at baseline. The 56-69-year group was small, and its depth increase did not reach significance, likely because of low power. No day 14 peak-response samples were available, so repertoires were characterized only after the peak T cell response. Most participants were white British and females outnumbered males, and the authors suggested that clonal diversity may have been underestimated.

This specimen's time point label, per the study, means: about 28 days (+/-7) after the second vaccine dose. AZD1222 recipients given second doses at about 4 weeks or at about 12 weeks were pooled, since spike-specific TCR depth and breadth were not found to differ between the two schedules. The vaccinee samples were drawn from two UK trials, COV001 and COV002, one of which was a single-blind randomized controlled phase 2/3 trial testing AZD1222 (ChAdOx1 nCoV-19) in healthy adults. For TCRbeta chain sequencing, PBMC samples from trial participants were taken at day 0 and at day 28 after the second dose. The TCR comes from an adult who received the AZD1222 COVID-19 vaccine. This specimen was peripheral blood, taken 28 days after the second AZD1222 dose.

The CDR3 in this case is CASSQPGLQSGNEQFF. The base sequence is TGTGCCAGCAGCCAACCGGGACTACAGTCAGGCAATGAGCAGTTCTTC. The chain is assembled from TRBV4-2 and TRBJ2-1; 7 nucleotides in the junction match TRBD2. Compared with germline, V lacks 2 bases and J lacks 6 bases; bases without a gene match: 10. The germline V gene supplies CDR1 LGHNA and CDR2 YNFKEQ. Counted from cysteine to phenylalanine, this CDR3 has 16 amino acids. The retained sequence is limited to the CDR3, 48 bases, with the frame set at the first base.